This T cell receptor (beta chain) is from a study of technical replicates of blood from a handful of donors. Produced via immunoSEQ multiplex PCR; TCRdb's table is partial and in-frame only. The table has about 63,000 clones, around nine tenths seen once. The V end lost 2 bases, the J end lost 1 base, and 5 bases lay between the germline ends. Germline CDR1 reads SGHTA; CDR2 reads FQGNSA. This CDR3 region has 13 residues. The TCR sequence derives from a human donor in good health. Some clones in this sample may be carry-over from other donors' samples. Sequenced: PBMCs. The chain combines TRBV7-2 with TRBJ1-1; D remains ambiguous. CDR3 sequence: CASSLQENTEAFF. CDR3 bases: TGTGCCAGCAGCTTACAGGAGAACACTGAAGCTTTCTTT.